The entry below gives a single T cell receptor (beta chain) sequence along with its context. This entry comes from a study of T cell responses to AZD1222 COVID-19 vaccine. Only in-frame clones appear in the TCRdb table, and some are missing; sequencing was by immunoSEQ multiplex PCR. This sample has 150,000 or so clones; 91% occur once, and the top ten carry under 1.5%. The CDR3 has 11 residues. The germline gives CDR1 DFQATT, CDR2 SNEGSKA (reference sequence). V was clipped by 2 bases and J by 5 bases, with 7 bases between them. This sample comprised peripheral blood, obtained on day 0 of AZD1222 vaccination. The receptor's source is an adult in good health. V and J are TRBV20-1 and TRBJ2-7; tentatively, D is TRBD2 (5 bases). The CDR3: CSARYGNEQYF. The CDR3 DNA reads TGCAGTGCTAGATACGGGAACGAGCAGTACTTC.